This T cell receptor (beta chain) was found in a study of blood T cell repertoires in COVID-19. V lost 5 bases, J lost 6 bases, and 6 bases stayed unmatched. Germline CDR1 reads MNHEY; CDR2 reads SVGEGT. This CDR3 comprises 14 residues. Libraries were prepared by immunoSEQ multiplex PCR; TCRdb keeps only in-frame clonotypes and omits some of them. The table shows 150,000 to 200,000 clones, with around 80% occurring only once. The sequence was collected from a man in his forties who had recovered from COVID-19. The chain is built from TRBV6-2 or TRBV6-3 and TRBJ2-1, with 8 bases identical to TRBD2. The specimen sequenced was PBMCs or T cells enriched from blood (not recorded which). The CDR3 is CASSPFGTSNEQFF. The CDR3 DNA reads as TGTGCCAGCAGTCCCTTTGGGACTAGCAATGAGCAGTTCTTC.